This T cell receptor (beta chain) was captured in a study of identical twins (dated by TCRdb to about 2016). Turning to the overall study: To test whether fetal clonotypes persist, this study deep-sequenced TCR alpha and beta repertoires from monozygotic twins, from unrelated adults of various ages, and from cord blood. Replicate twin experiments were performed at different times using different library preparation protocols to rule out contamination.

Every donor in the study was a healthy Caucasian. The twin cohort consisted of three pairs of female monozygotic twins, all aged roughly 18 to 29 years. Positive isolation kits from Invitrogen were used to isolate CD4+ and CD8+ T cell populations. This clonotype has a single count. What this receptor recognizes is not known. Per-nucleotide qualities are absent, and no much larger clonotype sits a single base away. General conclusions and limits of the study: Because the same donors could not be followed over many years, the conclusions relied on cross-sectional statistical analysis. Excess twin sharing in beta out-of-frame sequences was weaker because fewer shared sequences lowered the signal-to-noise ratio. Abundant cord blood beta clonotypes had fewer insertions, young adult naive repertoires showed a similar but weaker trend, and memory repertoires showed no such trend. Zero-insertion analyses could be partly confounded by invariant T cells such as MAIT and iNKT, although diverse VJ usage argued against such confounding for most clonotypes. Compared with coincidental sharing between unrelated individuals, an excess of low generation-probability sequences was observed among out-of-frame TCR alpha sequences shared between twins. Out-of-frame TCR alpha sharing in monozygotic twins was systematically underestimated by recombination models, whereas sharing between unrelated individuals was in agreement with the recombination models.

Library creation used 5' RACE. The sequencing machine was an Illumina HiSeq 2000. Template switching introduced a universal primer binding site; the final cDNA contained a unique molecular identifier, enabling accurate counting of TCR cDNA molecules. Specific primers in the conserved constant-segment region were used to synthesize first-strand cDNA for TCR alpha and beta chains. Each cDNA library was double barcoded, with a SMART-Mk sample barcode plus Illumina barcodes, to control for contamination. TruSeq adapter sequences along with Illumina sample barcodes were introduced in two successive PCR steps. The Illumina HiSeq platform was used with custom primers to sequence TCR alpha and beta cDNA libraries. Regarding the original processing steps: MiGEC processed the raw reads to extract unique molecular identifiers, while MiXCR was used to determine the CDR3 positions. For each individual, recombination models were inferred using an EM algorithm with the repgenHMM and IGoR tools. Shared clonotypes were analyzed with the tcR package in R, and sharing was normalized by the product of cloneset sizes. Out-of-frame nonproductive sequences were analyzed to study raw recombination free of thymic and clonal selection effects. The raw public data were reprocessed by TCRdb itself: fastp quality trimming at Q25, MiXCR clonotype calling, in-frame beta chains only. Rows with one shared CDR3 protein collapse into an entry with the most common genes and DNA. TCRdb, rather than the study authors, made the V and J calls. The sample profile shows about 490,000 distinct CDR3 sequences; around 15% of them were found once. Roughly 0.46% of the sample comes from the top ten.

From a lookup of the germline V gene, CDR1 and CDR2 are SGHTA and FQGTGA. Taken from cysteine to phenylalanine, the CDR3 has 12 residues. Left in the record is the CDR3 DNA by itself, 36 bases read in frame from the first base. V is shortened by 5 bases, J by 7 bases, and the region joining them spans 9 bases. These records were also assigned to another study, of yellow fever vaccine responses in identical twins. The second investigation adds: The T cell response to vaccination in identical twins was reported by the authors to appear partly convergent and partly personalized. The study precisely tracked vaccine-responding T cell clones in identical twins.

Specimen: CD4+ T cells sorted from blood. This sequence uses TRBV7-3 and TRBJ2-1; the D gene cannot be named for sure. This TCR derives from a woman younger than 30 in good health. The nucleotides are TGTGCCAGCAGCGACTCTGGTAATGAGCAGTTCTTC. Translation gives CASSDSGNEQFF. The full variable domain, with segments outside the CDR3 supplied by the reference TRBV7-3 and TRBJ2-1 proteins, appears as GAGVSQTPSNKVTEKGKYVELRCDPISGHTALYWYRQSLGQGPEFLIYFQGTGAADDSGLPNDRFFAVRPEGSVSTLKIQRTERGDSAVYLCASSDSGNEQFFGPGTRLTVL.